This TCR beta chain was profiled in a study of response to subunit inactivated influenza vaccine (dated by TCRdb to 2017 to 2018). Background on the whole study: Deep quantitative profiling of the T cell receptor repertoire was used in the study to follow responses to a trivalent subunit inactivated influenza vaccine. Results the study describes overall, beyond this receptor: According to the authors, only a limited number of new T cells may be recruited by each seasonal influenza vaccination.

This clonotype was observed many times. The clone's antigen remains unknown. No much larger clone exists at a distance of one base, and base qualities are not known. Libraries were prepared through RT-PCR. TCRdb records Illumina HiSeq 2500 as the sequencer. The raw public reads went through TCRdb reprocessing: fastp at Q25, MiXCR clone calling, in-frame beta chains kept. CDR3 protein sequences are deduplicated, and each keeps its most common genes and DNA. For this sample there are over 150,000 distinct CDR3 sequences; around 14% appear just once. The ten most abundant clones make up approximately 30% of the sample. Taken from cysteine to phenylalanine, the CDR3 has 15 residues. This entry keeps only the CDR3 DNA: 45 bases, framed from base 1. CDR1 and CDR2, looked up from the germline V gene (reference sequence), are MNHEY and SMNVEV. After removal of 5 bases from V and 2 bases from J, the junction retains 3 bases not matched to a gene.

Sequenced material: CD8+ T cells sorted from PBMCs, taken 5 days after vaccination. The sequence is built from TRBV27 and TRBJ2-1; 10 junctional bases match TRBD1. This clonotype was obtained from a man aged 50-60 years who received an inactivated influenza vaccine. Donor details come from another sample of the same person, matched by shared clones. The bases read TGTGCCAGCAGTCCTGGGACAGGGGCCTACAATGAGCAGTTCTTC. Its coded protein is CASSPGTGAYNEQFF.